This record looks at one T cell receptor (beta chain) sequence and its context. No antigen is known for it. The data are from a study of T cells in Graves' hyperthyroidism and ophthalmopathy. Germline loops: CDR1 MNHEY, CDR2 SMNVEV (reference sequence). The CDR3 runs to 13 residues. V lost 10 bases, J lost 2 bases, and 4 bases stayed unmatched. It was RNA transcripts that yielded the amplified TCR beta CDR3 regions. The HTBI primer set served for first-round RT-PCR of the TCR CDR3. TCRdb re-called the multiplex PCR reads with MiXCR, one entry per CDR3 protein. The data show some 760,000 distinct CDR3 sequences, 13% to 15% seen once. It was considered stable Graves' hyperthyroidism when ophthalmopathy did not progress within 18 months. Fresh peripheral blood, 10 ml, yielded the PBMCs. General study points: Model-based prediction identified ophthalmopathy a median roughly 6.1 months prior to its onset. Most thyroid clonotypes expanded above 0.001 were also detected in blood.

Material: blood. The source is a woman aged 18 to 35 with Graves' hyperthyroidism. V is TRBV27 and J is TRBJ2-1; the match to TRBD2 covers 8 bases. CDR3 residues: CATYSGAYNEQFF. For the CDR3, the DNA is TGTGCCACCTATAGCGGGGCCTACAATGAGCAGTTCTTC.